The 14 T cell receptor beta chains in this list originate from one sample, sequenced in a study of T cell responses to AZD1222 COVID-19 vaccine. Sequenced by immunoSEQ multiplex PCR; TCRdb stores in-frame clones only, minus some. The sample carries about 120,000 clones, roughly 90% recorded once. Here the sequenced sample was peripheral blood, taken on day 0 of AZD1222 vaccination. Receptor source: an adult in good health.

J is TRBJ2-7 and V is TRBV7-2; TRBD1 matches 7 bases. The CDR3 is 13 amino acids. The V and J ends lost 3 bases and 6 bases, in that order; junction bases with no gene match: 5. The germline gives CDR1 SGHTA, CDR2 FQGNSA. CDR3: CASSLRQGGEQYF. In DNA form, the CDR3 reads TGTGCCAGCAGCTTGAGACAGGGTGGCGAGCAGTACTTC.

This clone was observed a handful of times. The CDR3 DNA sequence: TGTGCCTGGAGTCTCAGGGATCTCACAGGAAACACCATATATTTT. It encodes CAWSLRDLTGNTIYF. The V and J genes are TRBV30 and TRBJ1-3; maybe TRBD1 (5 bases). The CDR3 sequence is 15 residues long. CDR1 and CDR2 from the germline V gene are GTSNPN and SVGIG (reference sequence). Trimming removed 2 bases from V and 4 bases from J, with 15 bases in between.

This sequence joins TRBV5-1 and TRBJ1-5; 8 positions match TRBD1. The V and J ends lost 5 bases and 2 bases, in that order; junction bases with no gene match: 3. Germline assignment: CDR1 SGHRS and CDR2 YFSETQ. The CDR3 sequence is 14 residues long. DNA for the CDR3: TGCGCCAGCAGTCCAGGGGGCCGCAATCAGCCCCAGCATTTT. Encoded protein: CASSPGGRNQPQHF.

This chain links TRBV6-5 with TRBJ1-2; D might be TRBD1 (5 bases). The CDR3 covers 12 residues. Deletions cut 5 bases from V and 7 bases from J, with 11 bases between. In germline, CDR1 is MNHEY, CDR2 SVGAGI. CDR3 residues: CASSKGRLGYTF. Here the CDR3 DNA reads TGTGCCAGCAGTAAGGGACGGCTTGGCTACACCTTC.

This chain joins TRBV5-4 and TRBJ2-7; D is perhaps TRBD1 or TRBD2 (6 bases each). The CDR3 length is 14 residues. V lost 0 bases to trimming and J lost 7 bases, with 14 bases between them. The germline V gene encodes CDR1 SGHNT and CDR2 YYREEE (reference sequence). The CDR3 DNA reads as TGTGCCAGCAGCTTGGGGGGGGCGGCGAGGGAGCAGTACTTC. This encodes CASSLGGAAREQYF.

This rearrangement joins TRBV27 to TRBJ1-1, with D maybe TRBD1 (6 bases). CDR3 length equals 13 residues. Trimming removed 2 bases from V and 4 bases from J, with 8 bases in between. CDR1 is MNHEY and CDR2 is SMNVEV in the germline V gene (reference sequence). CDR3 residues: CASSLQGSTEAFF. The CDR3 DNA reads as TGTGCCAGCAGTTTACAGGGGTCCACTGAAGCTTTCTTT.

The V gene is TRBV7-2, the J gene TRBJ1-3; D is uncertain. Germline V CDR1 and CDR2: SGHTA, FQGNSA. This CDR3 has 15 amino acids. V lost 1 base and J 1 base, leaving 8 bases between the germline ends. As DNA, the CDR3 is TGTGCCAGCAGCTTAGACATAAGTTCTGGAAACACCATATATTTT. Protein: CASSLDISSGNTIYF. The variable domain in full, completed from reference TRBV7-2 and TRBJ1-3, reads GAGVSQSPSNKVTEKGKDVELRCDPISGHTALYWYRQSLGQGLEFLIYFQGNSAPDKSGLPSDRFSAERTGGSVSTLTIQRTQQEDSAVYLCASSLDISSGNTIYFGEGSWLTVV.

V usage is TRBV21-1 and J usage is TRBJ2-1; the D call of TRBD2 is as the table states it, not checked on the DNA. TRBV21-1 is termed a pseudogene. CDR3 size: 18 residues. CDR3 protein: CASSSLLAGGPRYNEQFF. The CDR3 DNA reads as TGTGCCAGCAGCTCTCTTCTAGCGGGAGGGCCACGGTACAATGAGCAGTTCTTC.

The chain employs TRBV5-6 and TRBJ2-7; the D is unclear. Germline CDR1 SGHDT, CDR2 YYEEEE. V dropped 5 bases and J dropped 6 bases, with 15 bases sitting between them. The CDR3 is 13 residues long. In nucleotides, the CDR3 is TGTGCCAGCAGTTCCTTGGGGTATGGCGAGCAGTACTTC. Residues: CASSSLGYGEQYF.

V and J are TRBV7-8 and TRBJ2-5; 8 bases match TRBD2. V shed 3 bases, J shed 4 bases, and the junction held 4 bases outside the gene matches. The CDR3 runs 14 residues. Germline CDR1 and CDR2: SGHVS and FQNEAQ. The CDR3 here is CASSFGGAAETQYF. The CDR3 DNA is TGTGCCAGCAGCTTCGGGGGGGCGGCAGAGACCCAGTACTTC.

The CDR3 region is CASSPRGGSYEQYF. The CDR3 DNA sequence: TGTGCCAGCAGCCCGAGAGGGGGCTCCTACGAGCAGTACTTC. The rearrangement joins TRBV9 to TRBJ2-7, with a possible D match to TRBD1 (6 bases). The germline V and J ends were trimmed by 4 bases and 0 bases, with 11 bases remaining between them. Looked up from germline, CDR1 is SGDLS and CDR2 is YYNGEE. The CDR3 totals 14 residues. The complete variable domain, with remaining parts taken from reference TRBV9 and TRBJ2-7, reads DSGVTQTPKHLITATGQRVTLRCSPRSGDLSVYWYQQSLDQGLQFLIQYYNGEERAKGNILERFSAQQFPDLHSELNLSSLELGDSALYFCASSPRGGSYEQYFGPGTRLTVT.

The gene calls are TRBV9 and TRBJ2-3, with 8 bases identical to TRBD2. Germline CDR1 and CDR2: SGDLS and YYNGEE. J gave up 0 bases and V 0 bases, and 9 bases lay outside the gene matches. The CDR3 consists of 18 residues. The CDR3 DNA is TGTGCCAGCAGCGTAGCTGTGGCGGGGGGTCCTAGCACAGATACGCAGTATTTT. Its translation is CASSVAVAGGPSTDTQYF.

The chain is built from TRBV2 and TRBJ1-2; D remains ambiguous. CDR1 SNHLY and CDR2 FYNNEI come from the germline V gene. This CDR3 comprises 10 residues. V was shortened by 7 bases and J by 8 bases, with 8 bases between the two germline ends. CDR3 in amino acids: CASIDEGYTF. CDR3 DNA: TGTGCCAGCATCGACGAGGGCTACACCTTC.

This chain uses TRBV21-1 with TRBJ1-5; the table's D call of TRBD1 was not tested on the DNA. TRBV21-1 is a pseudogene segment. The CDR3 length is 15 residues. The CDR3 DNA reads as TGTGCCAGCAGCACCTTCGACAGGGTAGATCAGCCCCAGCATTTT. Amino acid sequence: CASSTFDRVDQPQHF.